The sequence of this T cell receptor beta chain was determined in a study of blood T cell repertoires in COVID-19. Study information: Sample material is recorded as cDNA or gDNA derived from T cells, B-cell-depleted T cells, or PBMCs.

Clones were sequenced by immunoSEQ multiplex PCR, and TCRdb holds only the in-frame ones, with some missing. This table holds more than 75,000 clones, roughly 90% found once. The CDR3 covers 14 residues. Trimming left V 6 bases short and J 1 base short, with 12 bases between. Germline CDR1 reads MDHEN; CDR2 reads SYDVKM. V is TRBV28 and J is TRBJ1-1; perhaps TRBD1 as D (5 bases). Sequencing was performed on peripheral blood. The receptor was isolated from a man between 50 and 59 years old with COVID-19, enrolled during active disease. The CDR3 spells CASRGPGGNTEAFF. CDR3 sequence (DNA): TGTGCCAGCAGGGGGCCGGGGGGGAACACTGAAGCTTTCTTT.